These T cell receptor beta chains were read from a single sample in a study of cytomegalovirus exposure and HLA in healthy donors. Generated by immunoSEQ multiplex PCR, the TCRdb table keeps only in-frame clones and is missing some. The sample has some 66,000 clones, less than 80% seen once. Sequencing input: PBMCs. These receptors were taken from a man in his sixties in good health and CMV-seropositive. Both conserved end residues are part of each CDR3. A D gene is named only where the DNA matches it firmly. Size tells how often a clone was seen (once, few, many) or the class of an expanded clone, and some rows leave it out.

cdr3_nt | cdr3_aa | j_call | v_call | d_call | clone_size
TGCGCCAGCAGCCCGCTAGCGGGGGTAAGGTACGAGCAGTACTTC | CASSPLAGVRYEQYF | TRBJ2-7 | TRBV5-1 | TRBD2 | medium-sized
TGTGCCAGCAGTACAGACAGGGGGCGGCAAGAGACCCAGTACTTC | CASSTDRGRQETQYF | TRBJ2-5 | TRBV6-1 | TRBD1 | -
TGTGCCAGCAGCTTGCGGCAGACGAACACCGGGGAGCTGTTTTTT | CASSLRQTNTGELFF | TRBJ2-2 | TRBV13 | - | -
TGTGCCAGCAGGAAGGGACTAGCGTCGAACACCGGGGAGCTGTTTTTT | CASRKGLASNTGELFF | TRBJ2-2 | TRBV2 | TRBD2 | -
TGTGCCAGCAGCCTCGAGGCTTACGAGCAGTACTTC | CASSLEAYEQYF | TRBJ2-7 | TRBV7-9 | - | -
TGTGCCAGCAGTGAACGGGGGGTGGGCACTGAAGCTTTCTTT | CASSERGVGTEAFF | TRBJ1-1 | TRBV2 | - | -
TGTGCCAGCAGCTTGGAAATCGGGTCGAGCTCCTACAATGAGCAGTTCTTC | CASSLEIGSSSYNEQFF | TRBJ2-1 | TRBV5-5 | - | -
TGTGCCAGCACCGAGGGACAGGGCGGCGGACAGTACTTC | CASTEGQGGGQYF | TRBJ2-7 | TRBV2 | TRBD1 | once
TGTGCCAGCAGTTACACCCCCTCCTACGAGCAGTACTTC | CASSYTPSYEQYF | TRBJ2-7 | TRBV5-5 | - | -
TGTGCCAGCAGCGCCGGGACAGGGGGCTTGAACACTGAAGCTTTCTTT | CASSAGTGGLNTEAFF | TRBJ1-1 | TRBV7-6 | TRBD1 | -
TGTGCCAGTAGTATAGATTTTGTTTTACAGAATGAAGCTTTCTTT | CASSIDFVLQNEAFF | TRBJ1-1 | TRBV19 | - | -
TGCGCCAGCAGCGGGACAGGGCTCAATAATTCACCCCTCCACTTT | CASSGTGLNNSPLHF | TRBJ1-6 | TRBV5-1 | TRBD1 | -
TGTGCCAGCAGCCGACAGGGCCACTATGGCTACACCTTC | CASSRQGHYGYTF | TRBJ1-2 | TRBV7-9 | TRBD1 | -
TGTGCCAGCAGACTCGGACAGGGGGGCCACAATGAGCAGTTCTTC | CASRLGQGGHNEQFF | TRBJ2-1 | TRBV27 | TRBD1 | -
TGTGCCAGCAGCTTAGAAGGGGGACACAGCTATGGCTACACCTTC | CASSLEGGHSYGYTF | TRBJ1-2 | TRBV7-9 | - | -
TGTGCCAGCAGCTTAGAACGGGGCACTGAAGCTTTCTTT | CASSLERGTEAFF | TRBJ1-1 | TRBV11-2 | - | -
TGTGCCAGCAGTTACACGGGTAGCTCCTACAATGAGCAGTTCTTC | CASSYTGSSYNEQFF | TRBJ2-1 | TRBV6-5 | - | few
TGTGCCAGCAGCCACACAGATACGCAGTATTTT | CASSHTDTQYF | TRBJ2-3 | TRBV7-2 | - | -
TGTGCCAGCGTCAAGGGGGGCACAGATACGCAGTATTTT | CASVKGGTDTQYF | TRBJ2-3 | TRBV11-3 | - | -
TGTGCCAGCAGCTCCTCAGTGTGGAACACTGAAGCTTTCTTT | CASSSSVWNTEAFF | TRBJ1-1 | TRBV5-8 | - | -
TGCAGCGTAGCCCCAATAGTATCCGGGGGCTACACCTTC | CSVAPIVSGGYTF | TRBJ1-2 | TRBV29-1 | - | -
TGTGCCAGCAGCTACAGGGACGGGGAAAGGTCTGGCTACACCTTC | CASSYRDGERSGYTF | TRBJ1-2 | TRBV5-4 | - | few
TGCGCCAGCAGCCCGCAGGGCAATCAGCCCCAGCATTTT | CASSPQGNQPQHF | TRBJ1-5 | TRBV4-1 | - | few
TGTGCCAGCAGCGTGGACAGGGTAGGGACCGGGGAGCTGTTTTTT | CASSVDRVGTGELFF | TRBJ2-2 | TRBV9 | TRBD1 | -
TGCGCCAGCAGCTGGGGGACCGGGACTAGCGGAACATTCAATGAGCAGTTCTTC | CASSWGTGTSGTFNEQFF | TRBJ2-1 | TRBV5-1 | TRBD2 | -
TGTGCCAGCAGTGCCTTATTAACTAGCGGGTTAAATGAGCAGTTCTTC | CASSALLTSGLNEQFF | TRBJ2-1 | TRBV6-1 | TRBD2 | few
TGTGCCAGCAGCCTCCGACAGAGAAGAGGCAATGAGCAGTTCTTC | CASSLRQRRGNEQFF | TRBJ2-1 | TRBV7-9 | - | -
TGTGCCAGCAGCCAAGCGGACAGGTTTAGCTCCTACGAGCAGTACTTC | CASSQADRFSSYEQYF | TRBJ2-7 | TRBV4-2 | TRBD1 | -
TGCGCCAGCAGCTTTCTACAGGGTAACACCGGGGAGCTGTTTTTT | CASSFLQGNTGELFF | TRBJ2-2 | TRBV5-1 | - | -
TGTGCCAGCAGTACGACAGGCGCCTACGAGCAGTACTTC | CASSTTGAYEQYF | TRBJ2-7 | TRBV27 | - | -
TGTGCCAGCAGTTTATTTCCCACAGGGAGTGGGGCCAACGTCCTGACTTTC | CASSLFPTGSGANVLTF | TRBJ2-6 | TRBV27 | - | -
TGTGCCAGTAGTACCCCTTCCTTGAACACTGAAGCTTTCTTT | CASSTPSLNTEAFF | TRBJ1-1 | TRBV19 | - | -
TGCGCCAGCAGCTACAGACAGGGGGGGACCGGGGAGCTGTTTTTT | CASSYRQGGTGELFF | TRBJ2-2 | TRBV5-1 | TRBD1 | -
TGTGCCAGCAGCTCCGGGACTGCCACTTACAATGAGCAGTTCTTC | CASSSGTATYNEQFF | TRBJ2-1 | TRBV7-2 | - | -
TGTGCCACCCGGGACATGAGCTCCTACGAGCAGTACTTC | CATRDMSSYEQYF | TRBJ2-7 | TRBV10-3 | - | -
TGTGCCAGCAGTGGACAGGGTTCTATCTATGGCTACACCTTC | CASSGQGSIYGYTF | TRBJ1-2 | TRBV27 | TRBD1 | -
TGTGCCAGCAGCCCCAATTACAATGAGCAGTTCTTC | CASSPNYNEQFF | TRBJ2-1 | TRBV7-6 | - | -
TGTGCCAGCAGTTGGACAGGGGGCAATTCTGGGGCCAACGTCCTGACTTTC | CASSWTGGNSGANVLTF | TRBJ2-6 | TRBV27 | TRBD1 | -
TGTGCCAGCAGCGTGGGACGGATCGCGGGGGAAAAACTGTTTTTT | CASSVGRIAGEKLFF | TRBJ1-4 | TRBV9 | - | -
TGCGCCGGGGGCCCAAATAATGAAAAACTGTTTTTT | CAGGPNNEKLFF | TRBJ1-4 | TRBV10-2 | - | -
TGCGCCAGCAGCTCTGACAGGCCCACTGAAGCTTTCTTT | CASSSDRPTEAFF | TRBJ1-1 | TRBV5-1 | - | -
TGTGCCAGCAGCTTAGGGGGGACAGGAGGAAACACCATATATTTT | CASSLGGTGGNTIYF | TRBJ1-3 | TRBV7-8 | TRBD1 | -
TGTGCCAGCAGTTTACCGCGGGGCTCTAATGAGCAGTTCTTC | CASSLPRGSNEQFF | TRBJ2-1 | TRBV28 | - | few
TGTGCCAGCAGCTTAGGAGAGGGACAAAGGGCCCAGTACTTC | CASSLGEGQRAQYF | TRBJ2-5 | TRBV7-8 | - | -
TGTGCCAGCAGGAAGCCGGGGACAGATACGCAGTATTTT | CASRKPGTDTQYF | TRBJ2-3 | TRBV6-5 | - | -
TGCAGTGCTATTCCCCGGGTGCTAGCTTTCTTT | CSAIPRVLAFF | TRBJ1-1 | TRBV20-1 | - | once